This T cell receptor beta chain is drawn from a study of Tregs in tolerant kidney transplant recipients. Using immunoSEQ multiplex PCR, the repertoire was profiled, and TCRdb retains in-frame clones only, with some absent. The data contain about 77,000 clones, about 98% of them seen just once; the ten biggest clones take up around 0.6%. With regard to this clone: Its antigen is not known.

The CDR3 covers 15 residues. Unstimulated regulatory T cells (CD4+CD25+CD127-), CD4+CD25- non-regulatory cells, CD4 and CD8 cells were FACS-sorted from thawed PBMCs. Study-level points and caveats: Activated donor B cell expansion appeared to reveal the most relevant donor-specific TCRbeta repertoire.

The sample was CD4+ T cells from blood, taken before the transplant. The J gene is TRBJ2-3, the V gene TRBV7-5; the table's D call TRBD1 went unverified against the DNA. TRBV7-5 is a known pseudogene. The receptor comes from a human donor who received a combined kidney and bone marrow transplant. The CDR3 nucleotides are TGTGTCAGAAGCCGGGACAGCATCAGCACAGATACGCAGTATTTT. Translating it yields CVRSRDSISTDTQYF.